This record looks at one TCR beta chain sequence and its context. The antigen is undetermined. Profiling relied on immunoSEQ multiplex PCR, and the TCRdb table lists in-frame clones only, not all of them. The sample consists of roughly 92,000 clones, approximately 90% of them appearing once. The record originates from a study of identifying expanded T cells in peripheral blood. Study-level findings and limits: Differentially abundant clones: about 1.2 between replicates, 15 to 17 at approximately 13 days, 19 to 20 at four.

CDR3 length equals 12 residues. V was pared by 5 bases and J by 6 bases, with 8 bases between. In germline, CDR1 is LNHDA, CDR2 SQIVND (reference sequence). Material: blood. The receptor comes from a person aged 18 to 75 in good health. V is TRBV19 and J is TRBJ2-1; D gene unclear. The CDR3 DNA sequence: TGTGCCAGTAGTCCGACGGGCAATGAGCAGTTCTTC. Its protein is CASSPTGNEQFF.